These 9 T cell receptor beta chains share one sample of origin, sequenced in a study of CD8 T cells in ankylosing spondylitis. Via MiXCR, TCRdb re-called the 5' RACE reads, giving one row per CDR3 protein. The top ten clones hold more than 4.5% of a sample with roughly 240,000 distinct CDR3 sequences, 8.2% of them seen once. Specimen: blood, either unsorted or a sorted T cell fraction (not recorded which). The receptors derive from a female donor with ankylosing spondylitis or in good health (not recorded which).

This clonotype was seen repeatedly, ten times or more. The chain carries TRBV7-9 and TRBJ2-5; D is uncertain. The CDR3 contains 13 residues. Trimming took 5 bases from V and 4 from J, leaving 11 bases between them. CDR1 SEHNR and CDR2 FQNEAQ come from the germline V gene (reference sequence). The CDR3 nucleotides are TGTGCCAGCAGCCCTTCCTCAGGAGAGACCCAGTACTTC. This translates into CASSPSSGETQYF.

This clonotype has at least ten counts. The CDR3 DNA reads TGTGCCAGCAGTATTCTCCCCCTCGGCTATGGCTACACCTTC. Residues: CASSILPLGYGYTF. V and J are TRBV12-3 or TRBV12-4 and TRBJ1-2, with no clear D. The CDR3 is made up of 14 amino acids. Between the trimmed V and J ends, which lost 5 bases and 4 bases, there was a span of 14 bases.

This clonotype was picked up many times. V and J are TRBV24-1 and TRBJ2-1; D remains ambiguous. V was shortened by 4 bases and J by 7 bases, with 4 bases between the two germline ends. Looked up from germline, CDR1 is KGHDR and CDR2 is SFDVKD. The length of the CDR3 is 11 residues. This CDR3 is CATSELNEQFF. The CDR3 bases are TGTGCCACCAGTGAGTTGAATGAGCAGTTCTTC.

This clonotype was observed a handful of times. V gene TRBV20-1 combines with J gene TRBJ2-6; no clear D gene. Per germline, CDR1 DFQATT and CDR2 SNEGSKA (reference sequence). V shed 2 bases and J shed 2 bases, with 7 bases lying between them. The CDR3 has 14 residues. For the CDR3, the DNA is TGCAGTGCTAGAATCTTAGCTGGGGCCAACGTCCTGACTTTC. Translation gives CSARILAGANVLTF.

This clonotype has a count of ten or more. The chain employs TRBV29-1 and TRBJ1-4; the D gene is possibly TRBD1 (6 bases). V lost 6 bases and J 4 bases, leaving 9 bases between the germline ends. This CDR3 contains 12 residues. The germline V gene encodes CDR1 SQVTM and CDR2 ANQGSEA. The CDR3 nucleotides are TGCAGCGTCGGACAGAATAATGAAAAACTGTTTTTT. It specifies CSVGQNNEKLFF.

V and J are TRBV11-1 and TRBJ1-4, with a weak D call TRBD1 (5 bases). The CDR3 runs 18 residues. Trimming pared 5 bases from V and 3 bases from J, leaving 22 bases between. Germline V CDR1 and CDR2: SGHAT, FQDESV (reference sequence). CDR3 in amino acids: CASSPGTIPRGANEKLFF. CDR3 coding DNA: TGTGCCAGCAGCCCTGGGACCATACCGAGGGGAGCTAATGAAAAACTGTTTTTT.

In regard to this clonotype: A junction boundary mismatches the germline segment, possibly from a read error. The gene calls are TRBV6-2 or TRBV6-3 and TRBJ2-7, with 9 bases lining up with TRBD1. This CDR3 region has 11 residues. Germline CDR1 MNHEY, CDR2 SVGEGT. CDR3 bases: TGTGCCAGCAGTTCGGGACAGGGACTCGGCTTC. Amino acids: CASSSGQGLGF.

Many counts were recorded for this clonotype. The chain links TRBV9 to TRBJ2-5; D perhaps matches TRBD1 (7 bases). V was clipped by 3 bases and J by 4 bases, with 16 bases between them. The CDR3 runs to 15 residues. The V gene's germline CDR1 is SGDLS and CDR2 YYNGEE. CDR3 in amino acids: CASSAEGQGGETQYF. In nucleotides, the CDR3 is TGTGCCAGCAGCGCTGAGGGGCAGGGGGGAGAGACCCAGTACTTC. The whole variable domain, filled in from reference TRBV9 and TRBJ2-5, reads DSGVTQTPKHLITATGQRVTLRCSPRSGDLSVYWYQQSLDQGLQFLIQYYNGEERAKGNILERFSAQQFPDLHSELNLSSLELGDSALYFCASSAEGQGGETQYFGPGTRLLVL.

This clonotype was seen at least ten times. This rearrangement joins TRBV14 to TRBJ1-2; a possible D gene is TRBD1 (5 bases). Germline V gives CDR1 SGHDN, CDR2 FVKESK. Deletions cut 1 base from V and 8 bases from J, with 14 bases between. CDR3 size: 14 residues. DNA of the CDR3: TGTGCCAGCAGCCAAGTCAGGGATTTTAGGGGCTACACCTTC. This gives the protein CASSQVRDFRGYTF.